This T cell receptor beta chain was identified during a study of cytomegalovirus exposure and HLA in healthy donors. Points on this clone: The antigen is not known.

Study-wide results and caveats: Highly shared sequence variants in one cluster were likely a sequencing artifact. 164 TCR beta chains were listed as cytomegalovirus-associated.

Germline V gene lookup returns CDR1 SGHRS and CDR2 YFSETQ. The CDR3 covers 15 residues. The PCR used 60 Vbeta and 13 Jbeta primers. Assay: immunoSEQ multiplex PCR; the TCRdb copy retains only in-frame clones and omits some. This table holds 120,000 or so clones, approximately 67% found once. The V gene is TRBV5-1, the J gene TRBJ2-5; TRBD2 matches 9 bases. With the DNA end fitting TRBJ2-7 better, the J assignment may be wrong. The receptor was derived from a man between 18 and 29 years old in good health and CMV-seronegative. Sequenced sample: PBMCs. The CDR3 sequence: CASSAGTSRSDEQYF. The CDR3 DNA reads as TGCGCCAGCAGCGCAGGGACTAGCAGGTCCGACGAGCAGTACTTC.